Below are 20 T cell receptor beta chains sequenced from a single sample in a study of early T cells in non-severe SARS-CoV-2 infection. Each CDR3 protein gets one entry after TCRdb re-called the 5' RACE reads with MiXCR. This table holds tens of thousands of distinct CDR3 sequences, more than 5% found once. The sequenced material came from whole blood. The receptors originated from an adult who was a healthcare worker with PCR-confirmed SARS-CoV-2 infection or an uninfected control (not recorded which).

This clonotype was recorded at least ten times. The chain combines TRBV20-1 with TRBJ2-3; D is undetermined. CDR3 size: 14 residues. Germline CDR1 DFQATT, CDR2 SNEGSKA (reference sequence). V lost 3 bases and J lost 1, with 11 bases in between. The DNA for the CDR3 is TGCAGTGCTAGTCTCAGCGCCCGCACAGATACGCAGTATTTT. Its protein product is CSASLSARTDTQYF.

The J gene is TRBJ1-2, the V gene TRBV18; D is perhaps TRBD1 (5 bases). CDR1 is KGHSH, CDR2 LQKENI, per germline. V lost 0 bases to trimming and J lost 2 bases, with 10 bases between them. The CDR3 runs to 15 residues. Here the CDR3 reads CASSPPLNRNYGYTF. CDR3 nucleotides: TGTGCCAGCTCACCACCGCTTAACAGGAACTATGGCTACACCTTC.

The sample holds many counts of this clonotype. This chain connects TRBV28 to TRBJ1-5; a possible D gene is TRBD1 (5 bases). With 6 bases removed from V and 4 bases from J, the gap between germline ends came to 16 bases. The germline V gene has CDR1 MDHEN and CDR2 SYDVKM. CDR3 length: 15 residues. The CDR3 DNA is TGTGCCAGCAGCCCAGGTCAGGGTTGGAATCAGCCCCAGCATTTT. Protein sequence: CASSPGQGWNQPQHF.

The table lists this clonotype with many counts. The chain is built from TRBV11-2 and TRBJ2-3, with 7 bases that match TRBD1. Trimming cost V 5 bases and J 2 bases; bases outside gene matches: 7. The CDR3 runs to 15 residues. From germline, CDR1 is SGHAT and CDR2 FQNNGV. The DNA of the CDR3 is TGTGCCAGCAGCCCGACCGGGACAGCCACAGATACGCAGTATTTT. Its protein product is CASSPTGTATDTQYF.

This clonotype occurred many times. The chain employs TRBV2 and TRBJ2-3, with D unclear. Trimming took 3 bases from V and 7 from J, leaving 8 bases between them. Germline V gives CDR1 SNHLY, CDR2 FYNNEI. This CDR3 spans 12 amino acids. CDR3 loop: CASSDTPHTQYF. In nucleotides, the CDR3 is TGTGCCAGCAGTGATACGCCCCATACGCAGTATTTT.

At least ten counts were recorded for this clonotype. The chain recombines TRBV15 with TRBJ1-2, with D possibly being TRBD1 (6 bases). The CDR3 totals 14 residues. The V and J ends lost 1 base and 8 bases respectively, with 14 bases between them. Germline lookup yields CDR1 LNHNV and CDR2 YYDKDF (reference sequence). The DNA of the CDR3 is TGTGCCACCAGCAGAGGATCGGCAGGGGCCGGCTACACCTTC. Protein: CATSRGSAGAGYTF.

The chain links TRBV24-1 to TRBJ2-5; D remains ambiguous. V lost 4 bases, J lost 3 bases, and 14 bases lay in between. Germline CDR1 and CDR2: KGHDR and SFDVKD. This CDR3 has 15 residues. In DNA form, the CDR3 reads TGTGCCACCAGTGAAGGTGGGAATATTGAAGAGACCCAGTACTTC. Translating gives CATSEGGNIEETQYF.

This clonotype was observed a few times. The chain employs TRBV7-7 and TRBJ2-5, with 8 nucleotides matching TRBD2. The ends lost 1 base at V and 1 base at J; junction bases unmatched: 2. CDR1 and CDR2 (germline): SSHAT, FNYEAQ (reference sequence). There are 15 residues in the CDR3. CDR3 amino acids: CASSLDGGAQETQYF. In nucleotides, the CDR3 is TGTGCCAGCAGCTTAGACGGGGGGGCCCAAGAGACCCAGTACTTC.

This clonotype was recorded a few times. The rearrangement joins TRBV29-1 to TRBJ2-7; 10 bases are shared with TRBD1. CDR3 length equals 14 residues. The trim removed 4 bases at V and 0 bases at J, leaving 3 bases unmatched. CDR1 and CDR2 from the germline V gene are SQVTM and ANQGSEA. Here the CDR3 DNA reads TGCAGCGTTGGACGGACAGGGGGCTCCTACGAGCAGTACTTC. Its translation is CSVGRTGGSYEQYF.

This clonotype was counted at least ten times. The genes are TRBV7-2 and TRBJ2-7; D remains unclear. Germline lookup yields CDR1 SGHTA and CDR2 FQGNSA. The CDR3 sequence is 13 residues long. V was clipped by 4 bases and J by 7 bases, with 14 bases between them. The CDR3 DNA is TGTGCCAGCAGCTCGAGGATTTCGGGTGAGCAGTACTTC. Translation gives CASSSRISGEQYF.

The chain links TRBV6-2 or TRBV6-3 to TRBJ2-5, with a weak D call TRBD2 (7 bases). This CDR3 comprises 17 residues. Germline V lookup: CDR1 MNHEY, CDR2 SVGEGT. With 2 bases removed from V and 4 bases from J, the gap between germline ends came to 20 bases. The CDR3 DNA sequence: TGTGCCAGCAGTTACCCGGGGAGGGGGAGTCTGCGAGAGACCCAGTACTTC. This translates into CASSYPGRGSLRETQYF.

This clonotype was seen repeatedly, ten times or more. The rearrangement joins TRBV6-2 or TRBV6-3 to TRBJ2-1, with 8 bases that match TRBD2. This CDR3 region has 14 residues. With V trimmed by 6 bases and J by 3 bases, 4 bases remained unmatched. The V gene's germline CDR1 is MNHEY and CDR2 SVGEGT. CDR3 amino acids: CASRTSVFYNEQFF. CDR3 bases: TGTGCCAGCAGGACTAGCGTTTTCTACAATGAGCAGTTCTTC.

Here the CDR3 reads CSAPSGTGAPYNEQFF. In nucleotides, the CDR3 is TGCAGTGCTCCCTCCGGGACAGGGGCCCCCTACAATGAGCAGTTCTTC. This chain connects TRBV20-1 to TRBJ2-1, with 10 bases aligning to TRBD1. Germline V gene sequence: CDR1 DFQATT, CDR2 SNEGSKA (reference sequence). The V and J ends lost 5 bases and 2 bases, in that order; junction bases with no gene match: 9. This CDR3 contains 16 residues.

This clonotype came up many times. The chain is built from TRBV7-7 and TRBJ1-1; D uncertain. This CDR3 is 13 amino acids long. Looked up from germline, CDR1 is SSHAT and CDR2 is FNYEAQ (reference sequence). With 5 bases removed from V and 2 bases from J, the gap between germline ends came to 9 bases. CDR3 in amino acids: CASSPAVNTEAFF. CDR3 nucleotides: TGTGCCAGCAGCCCTGCGGTAAACACTGAAGCTTTCTTT. Complete variable domain (other parts from reference TRBV7-7 and TRBJ1-1): GAGVSQSPRYKVTKRGQDVTLRCDPISSHATLYWYQQALGQGPEFLTYFNYEAQPDKSGLPSDRFSAERPEGSISTLTIQRTEQRDSAMYRCASSPAVNTEAFFGQGTRLTVV.

This clonotype was counted many times. This chain links TRBV11-2 with TRBJ2-6; unclear D gene. The CDR3 covers 16 residues. Germline V gene lookup returns CDR1 SGHAT and CDR2 FQNNGV. The V end lost 5 bases, the J end lost 1 base, and 12 bases lay between the germline ends. The DNA of the CDR3 is TGTGCCAGCAGCCCCCCGGAAGGTTCTGGGGCCAACGTCCTGACTTTC. It specifies CASSPPEGSGANVLTF.

This clonotype was seen only a few times. The V gene is TRBV6-1, the J gene TRBJ1-1; TRBD1 is a possible D gene (5 bases). Germline CDR1 MNHNS, CDR2 SASEGT. Trimming removed 7 bases at V and 4 bases at J, with 16 bases between. CDR3 length equals 14 residues. The CDR3 loop is CASNQPGRSTEAFF. The CDR3 region has the DNA TGTGCCAGCAATCAGCCGGGGCGGAGCACTGAAGCTTTCTTT.

This chain uses TRBV3-1 with TRBJ2-7; D unclear. CDR1 and CDR2 (germline): LGHDT, YNNKEL (reference sequence). V was shortened by 0 bases and J by 2 bases, with 11 bases between the two germline ends. The CDR3 runs 15 residues. The CDR3 protein is CASSQDLNSPYEQYF. DNA of the CDR3: TGTGCCAGCAGCCAAGATTTGAACAGTCCCTACGAGCAGTACTTC.

The CDR3 reads CASSLDWTGDNYGYTF. The CDR3 DNA follows: TGTGCCAGCAGCTTAGATTGGACAGGGGATAACTATGGCTACACCTTC. The chain has TRBV11-2 and TRBJ1-2; 9 nucleotides match TRBD1. V shed 0 bases, J shed 1 base, and the junction held 3 bases outside the gene matches. CDR1 is SGHAT, CDR2 FQNNGV, per germline. The CDR3 consists of 16 residues.

The table lists this clonotype with a few counts. V is TRBV16 and J is TRBJ1-2; D may be TRBD1 (6 bases). The CDR3 has 15 amino acids. Germline lookup yields CDR1 KGHSY and CDR2 FQNENV. V lost 4 bases and J lost 5, with 17 bases in between. This CDR3 reads CASSPTISGAYGYTF. In DNA form, the CDR3 reads TGTGCCAGCAGCCCTACAATATCAGGGGCTTATGGCTACACCTTC.

This clonotype has at least ten counts. This chain connects TRBV7-9 to TRBJ2-4; D might be TRBD2 (7 bases). This CDR3 has 17 amino acids. Trimming left V 0 bases short and J 3 bases short, with 15 bases between. Germline V gene sequence: CDR1 SEHNR, CDR2 FQNEAQ (reference sequence). Here the CDR3 reads CASSLAWSGEGKNIQYF. Written as DNA, the CDR3 is TGTGCCAGCAGCTTAGCCTGGTCAGGGGAGGGCAAAAACATTCAGTACTTC.